This entry features one T cell receptor (beta chain) sequence. The sample belongs to a study of blood T cell repertoires in COVID-19. Background on the study: Acute-phase and convalescent COVID-19 samples originated in the United States, Italy and Spain.

Sequencing used immunoSEQ multiplex PCR; TCRdb keeps in-frame clones, though not all of them. The sample contains about 99,000 clones, approximately 89% of which appear only once. After removal of 6 bases from V and 3 bases from J, the junction contained 4 bases not matched to a gene. The CDR3 has 13 residues. The receptor comes from a woman of 80 years or more in a cohort sampled during active COVID-19. The specimen sequenced was peripheral blood. The gene calls are TRBV12-3 or TRBV12-4 and TRBJ2-7, with 8 bases matching TRBD1. CDR3 sequence (DNA): TGTGCCAGCAGCGAGACAGGGGACTACGAGCAGTACTTC. It encodes CASSETGDYEQYF.